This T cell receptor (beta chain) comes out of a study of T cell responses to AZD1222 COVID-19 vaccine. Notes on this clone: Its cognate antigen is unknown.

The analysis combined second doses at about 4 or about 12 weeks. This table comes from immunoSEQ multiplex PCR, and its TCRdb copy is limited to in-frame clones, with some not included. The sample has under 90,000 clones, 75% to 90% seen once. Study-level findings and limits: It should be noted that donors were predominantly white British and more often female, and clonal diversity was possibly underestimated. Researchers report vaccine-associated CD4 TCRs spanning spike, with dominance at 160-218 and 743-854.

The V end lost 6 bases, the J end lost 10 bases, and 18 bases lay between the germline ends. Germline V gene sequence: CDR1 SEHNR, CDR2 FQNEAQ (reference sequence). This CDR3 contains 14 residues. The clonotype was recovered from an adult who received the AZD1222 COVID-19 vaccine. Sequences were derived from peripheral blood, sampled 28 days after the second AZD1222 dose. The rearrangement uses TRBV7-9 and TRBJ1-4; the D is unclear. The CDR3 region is CASSKPDGFGKLFF. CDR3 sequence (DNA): TGTGCCAGCAGTAAACCGGACGGCTTTGGAAAACTGTTTTTT.